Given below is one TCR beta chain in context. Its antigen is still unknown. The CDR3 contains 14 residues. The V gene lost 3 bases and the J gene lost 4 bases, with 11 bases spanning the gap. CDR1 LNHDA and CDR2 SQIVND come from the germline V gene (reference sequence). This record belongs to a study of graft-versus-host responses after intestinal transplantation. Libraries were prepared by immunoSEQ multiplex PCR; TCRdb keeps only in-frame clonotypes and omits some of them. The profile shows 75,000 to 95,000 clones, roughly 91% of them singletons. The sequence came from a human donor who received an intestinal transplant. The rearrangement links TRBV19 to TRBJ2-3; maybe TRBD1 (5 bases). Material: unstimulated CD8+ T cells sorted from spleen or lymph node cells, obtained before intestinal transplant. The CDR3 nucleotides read TGTGCCAGTAGTATCGAAGGGGCGGCAGATACGCAGTATTTT. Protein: CASSIEGAADTQYF.